The 5 T cell receptor beta chains below were found in one sample sequenced in a study of immune aging and cytomegalovirus after organ transplant. Sample time point: five sample-tagged time points from pre-transplant (day -1) to day 368 post-transplant, pooled. Their antigen targets remain unknown. BD Rhapsody targeted mRNA and AbSeq chemistry was used for microwell cell capture and library preparation. TCRdb re-called the single-cell sequencing reads with MiXCR, one entry per CDR3 protein. The sample shows about 21,000 distinct CDR3 sequences, about a third of them seen only once. Material: CMV peptide-activated CD4+ and CD8+ T cells sorted from blood, obtained at five time points, pooled. Indicated subset: sorted CD8+CD137+ and CD4+CD154+ T cells after about 13 h CMV IE-1 peptide stimulation. The receptors derive from a female donor who had a heart transplant and CMV viremia.

Worth noting for this clonotype: With a much larger clone just one base away, this may be a read error. This chain joins TRBV12-3 or TRBV12-4 and TRBJ2-5; a possible D gene is TRBD2 (5 bases). This CDR3 contains 12 residues. Trimming removed 3 bases at V and 13 bases at J, with 15 bases between. The CDR3, as DNA: TGTGCCAGCAGTTTTCAGGAGAGGGCCCGGTACTTC. It encodes CASSFQERARYF.

With regard to this clonotype: Germline is not matched at one junction end, which may reflect a read error. This chain uses TRBV12-3 or TRBV12-4 with TRBJ1-1; D unclear. CDR3 length: 14 amino acids. In DNA, the CDR3 is TGCGCCGGCAGTCCCCCTACCCCCCAACCTGAAGCTTTCTTT. Translation: CAGSPPTPQPEAFF.

This sequence joins TRBV14 and TRBJ2-5; D might be TRBD1 (6 bases). There are 14 residues in the CDR3. Per the germline V gene, CDR1 is SGHDN and CDR2 is FVKESK. Trimming cost V 4 bases and J 4 bases, with 13 bases left between them. The CDR3 region has the DNA TGTGCCAGCAGCCCGACAGGATACGGAGAGACCCAGTACTTC. Translating gives CASSPTGYGETQYF. The full variable domain, rest sourced from reference TRBV14 and TRBJ2-5, is EAGVTQFPSHSVIEKGQTVTLRCDPISGHDNLYWYRRVMGKEIKFLLHFVKESKQDESGMPNNRFLAERTGGTYSTLKVQPAELEDSGVYFCASSPTGYGETQYFGPGTRLLVL.

This clonotype has only a few counts. This rearrangement joins TRBV20-1 to TRBJ2-2; 14 bases are a match to TRBD2. This CDR3 has 19 residues. Germline CDR1 DFQATT, CDR2 SNEGSKA (reference sequence). V was pared by 1 base and J by 5 bases, with 12 bases of the junction left unmatched. The CDR3 DNA sequence: TGCAGTGCTAGAGGGATCGGACTAGCGGGAGGAGGTTGGACCGGGGAGCTGTTTTTT. This encodes CSARGIGLAGGGWTGELFF.

CDR3 residues: CASMWIGGSYYEQYF. The CDR3 DNA sequence: TGTGCCAGCATGTGGATAGGCGGGAGCTACTACGAGCAGTACTTC. The gene calls are TRBV28 and TRBJ2-7; 7 bases map to TRBD2. Germline V gene lookup returns CDR1 MDHEN and CDR2 SYDVKM. This CDR3 spans 15 amino acids. After removal of 7 bases from V and 3 bases from J, the junction contained 12 bases not matched to a gene.